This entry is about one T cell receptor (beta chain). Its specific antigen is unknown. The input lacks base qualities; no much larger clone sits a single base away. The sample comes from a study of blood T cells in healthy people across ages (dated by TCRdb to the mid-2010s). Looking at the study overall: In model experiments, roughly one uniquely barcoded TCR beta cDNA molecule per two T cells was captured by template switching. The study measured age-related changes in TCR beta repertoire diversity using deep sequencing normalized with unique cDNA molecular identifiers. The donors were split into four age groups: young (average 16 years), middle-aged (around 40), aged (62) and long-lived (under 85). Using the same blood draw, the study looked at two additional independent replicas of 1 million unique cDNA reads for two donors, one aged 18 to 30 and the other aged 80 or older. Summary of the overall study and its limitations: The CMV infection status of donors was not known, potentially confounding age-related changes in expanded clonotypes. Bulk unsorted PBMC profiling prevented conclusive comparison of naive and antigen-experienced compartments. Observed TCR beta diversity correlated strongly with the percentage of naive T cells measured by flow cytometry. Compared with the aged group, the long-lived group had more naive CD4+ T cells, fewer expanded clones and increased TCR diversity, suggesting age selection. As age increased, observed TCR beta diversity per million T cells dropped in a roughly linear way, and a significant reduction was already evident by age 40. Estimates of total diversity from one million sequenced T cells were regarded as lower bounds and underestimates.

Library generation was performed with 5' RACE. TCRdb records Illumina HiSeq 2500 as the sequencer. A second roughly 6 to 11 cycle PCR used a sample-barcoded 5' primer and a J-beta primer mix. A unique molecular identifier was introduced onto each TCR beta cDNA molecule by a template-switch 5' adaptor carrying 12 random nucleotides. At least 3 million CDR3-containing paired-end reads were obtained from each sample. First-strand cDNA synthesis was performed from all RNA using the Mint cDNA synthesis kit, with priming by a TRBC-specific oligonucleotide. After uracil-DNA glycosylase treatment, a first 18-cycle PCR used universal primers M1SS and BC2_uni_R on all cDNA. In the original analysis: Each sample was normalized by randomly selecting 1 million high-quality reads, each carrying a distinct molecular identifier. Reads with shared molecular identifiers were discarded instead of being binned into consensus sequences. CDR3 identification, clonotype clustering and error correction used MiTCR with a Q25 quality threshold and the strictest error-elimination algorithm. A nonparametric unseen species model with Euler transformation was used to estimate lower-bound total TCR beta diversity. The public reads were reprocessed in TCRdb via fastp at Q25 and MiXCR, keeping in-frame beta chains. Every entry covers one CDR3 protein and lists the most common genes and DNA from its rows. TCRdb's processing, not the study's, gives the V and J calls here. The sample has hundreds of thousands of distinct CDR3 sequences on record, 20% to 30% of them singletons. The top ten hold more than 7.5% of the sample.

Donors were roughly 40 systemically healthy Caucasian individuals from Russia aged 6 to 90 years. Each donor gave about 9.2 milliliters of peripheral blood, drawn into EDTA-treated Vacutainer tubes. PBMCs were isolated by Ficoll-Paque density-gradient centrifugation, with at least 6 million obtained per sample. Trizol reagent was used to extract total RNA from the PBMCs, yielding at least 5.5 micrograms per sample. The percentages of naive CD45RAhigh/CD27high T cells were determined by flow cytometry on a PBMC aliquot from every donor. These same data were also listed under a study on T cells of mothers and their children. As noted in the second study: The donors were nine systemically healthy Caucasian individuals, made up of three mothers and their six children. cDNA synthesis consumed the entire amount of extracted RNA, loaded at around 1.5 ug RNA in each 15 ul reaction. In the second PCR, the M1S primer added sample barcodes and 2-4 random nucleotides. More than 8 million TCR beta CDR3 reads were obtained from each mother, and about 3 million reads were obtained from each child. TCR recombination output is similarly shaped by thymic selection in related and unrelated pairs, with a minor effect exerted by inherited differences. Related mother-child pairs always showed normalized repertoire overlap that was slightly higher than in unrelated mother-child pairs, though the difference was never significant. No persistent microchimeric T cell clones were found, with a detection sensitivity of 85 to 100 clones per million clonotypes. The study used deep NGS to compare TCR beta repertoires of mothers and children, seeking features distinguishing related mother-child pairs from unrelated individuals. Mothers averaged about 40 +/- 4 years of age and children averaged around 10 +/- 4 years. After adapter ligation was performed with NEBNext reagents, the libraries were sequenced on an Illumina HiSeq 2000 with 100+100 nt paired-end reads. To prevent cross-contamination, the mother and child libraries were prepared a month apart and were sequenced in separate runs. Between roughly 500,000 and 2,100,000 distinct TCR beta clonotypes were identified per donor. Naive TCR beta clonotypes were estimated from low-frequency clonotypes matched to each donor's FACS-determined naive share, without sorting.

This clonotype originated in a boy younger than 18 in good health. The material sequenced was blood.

The CDR3: CAISESTGIPYEQYF. The bases are TGTGCCATCAGTGAGTCGACGGGGATCCCCTACGAGCAGTACTTC. The sequence links TRBV10-3 to TRBJ2-7; TRBD2 is a weak D gene call, 5 bases matching. CDR1 and CDR2 were assigned from the germline V gene as ENHRY and SYGVKD. The junction shows trimming of 0 bases on V and 2 bases on J, plus 11 bases between the germline ends. Inclusive of the bounding cysteine and phenylalanine, the CDR3 is 15 residues long. CDR3 DNA is the only sequence kept; it has 45 bases, read in frame from the first base.